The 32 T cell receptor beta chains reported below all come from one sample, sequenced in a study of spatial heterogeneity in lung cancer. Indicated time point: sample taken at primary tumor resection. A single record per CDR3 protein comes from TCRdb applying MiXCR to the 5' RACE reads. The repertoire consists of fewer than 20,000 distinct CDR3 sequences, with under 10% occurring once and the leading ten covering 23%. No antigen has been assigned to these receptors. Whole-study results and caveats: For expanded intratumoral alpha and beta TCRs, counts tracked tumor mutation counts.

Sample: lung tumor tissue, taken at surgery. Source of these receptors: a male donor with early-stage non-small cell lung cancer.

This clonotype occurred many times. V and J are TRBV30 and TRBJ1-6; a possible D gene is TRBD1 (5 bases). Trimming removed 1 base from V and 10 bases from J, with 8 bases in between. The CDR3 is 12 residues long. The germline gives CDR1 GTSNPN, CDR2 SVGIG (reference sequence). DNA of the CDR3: TGTGCCTGGAGTGAGGGGTGGTCACCCCTCCACTTT. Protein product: CAWSEGWSPLHF.

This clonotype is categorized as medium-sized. The CDR3, as DNA: TGTGCCAGCAGCTCCACAGGGGGGATAGCTAATGAAAAACTGTTTTTT. Amino acid sequence: CASSSTGGIANEKLFF. The genes are TRBV7-2 and TRBJ1-4, with 8 bases identical to TRBD1. The junction had 7 bases not matched to a gene; V was cut back by 4 bases and J by 3 bases. The length of the CDR3 is 16 residues. Germline values: CDR1 SGHTA, CDR2 FQGNSA.

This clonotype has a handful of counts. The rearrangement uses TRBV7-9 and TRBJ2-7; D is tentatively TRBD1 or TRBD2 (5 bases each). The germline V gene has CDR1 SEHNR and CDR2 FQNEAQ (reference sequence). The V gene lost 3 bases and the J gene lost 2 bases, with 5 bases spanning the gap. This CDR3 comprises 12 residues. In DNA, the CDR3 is TGTGCCAGCAGCTTGGGGGCCTACGAGCAGTACTTC. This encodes CASSLGAYEQYF.

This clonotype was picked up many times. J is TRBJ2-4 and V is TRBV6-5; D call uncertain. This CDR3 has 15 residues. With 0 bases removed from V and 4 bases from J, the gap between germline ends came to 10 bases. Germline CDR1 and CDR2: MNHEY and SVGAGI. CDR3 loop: CASSYSSSFKNIQYF. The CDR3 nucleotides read TGTGCCAGCAGTTACTCATCCTCGTTTAAAAACATTCAGTACTTC.

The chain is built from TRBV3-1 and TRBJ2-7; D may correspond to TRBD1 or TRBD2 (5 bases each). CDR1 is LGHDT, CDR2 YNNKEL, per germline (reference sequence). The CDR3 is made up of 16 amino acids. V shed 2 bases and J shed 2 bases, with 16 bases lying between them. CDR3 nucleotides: TGTGCCAGCAGCCAATTGGGGGATGACCTGACCTACGAGCAGTACTTC. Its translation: CASSQLGDDLTYEQYF.

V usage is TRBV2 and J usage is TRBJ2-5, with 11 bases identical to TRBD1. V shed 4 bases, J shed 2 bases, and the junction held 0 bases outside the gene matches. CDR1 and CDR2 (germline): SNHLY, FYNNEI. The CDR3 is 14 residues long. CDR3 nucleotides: TGTGCCAGCAGTGGGGACAGGGGGCAAGAGACCCAGTACTTC. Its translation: CASSGDRGQETQYF.

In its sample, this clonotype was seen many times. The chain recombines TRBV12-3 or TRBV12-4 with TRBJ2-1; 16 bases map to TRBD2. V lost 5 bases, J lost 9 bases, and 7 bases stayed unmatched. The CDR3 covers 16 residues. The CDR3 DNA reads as TGTGCCAGCAGTCCAACGGGACTAGCGGGGGGGCTTGAGCAGTTCTTC. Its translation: CASSPTGLAGGLEQFF.

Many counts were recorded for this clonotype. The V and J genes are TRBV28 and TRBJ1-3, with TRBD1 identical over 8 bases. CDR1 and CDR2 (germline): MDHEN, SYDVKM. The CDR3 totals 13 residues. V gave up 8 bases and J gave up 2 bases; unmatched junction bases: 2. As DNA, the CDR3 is TGTGCCAGCCTACAGGGGGCTGGAAACACCATATATTTT. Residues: CASLQGAGNTIYF.

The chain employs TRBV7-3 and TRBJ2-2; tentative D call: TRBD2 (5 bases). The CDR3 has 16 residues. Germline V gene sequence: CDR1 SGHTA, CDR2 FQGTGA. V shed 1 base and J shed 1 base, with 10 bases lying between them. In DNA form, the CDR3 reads TGTGCCAGCAGCTTAATCCCTAGCCAGAACACCGGGGAGCTGTTTTTT. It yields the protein CASSLIPSQNTGELFF.

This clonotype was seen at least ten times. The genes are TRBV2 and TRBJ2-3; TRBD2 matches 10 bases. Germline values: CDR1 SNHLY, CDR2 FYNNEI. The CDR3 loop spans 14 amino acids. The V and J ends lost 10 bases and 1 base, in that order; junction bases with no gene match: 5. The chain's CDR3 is CATSGTSGTDTQYF. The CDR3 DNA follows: TGTGCCACCTCCGGGACTAGCGGCACAGATACGCAGTATTTT. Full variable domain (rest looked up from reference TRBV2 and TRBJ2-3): EPEVTQTPSHQVTQMGQEVILRCVPISNHLYFYWYRQILGQKVEFLVSFYNNEISEKSEIFDDQFSVERPDGSNFTLKIRSTKLEDSAMYFCATSGTSGTDTQYFGPGTRLTVL.

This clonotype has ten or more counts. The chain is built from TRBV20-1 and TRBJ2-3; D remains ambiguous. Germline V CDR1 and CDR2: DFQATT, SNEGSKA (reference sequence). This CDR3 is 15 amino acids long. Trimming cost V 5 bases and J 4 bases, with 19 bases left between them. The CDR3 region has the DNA TGCAGTGCTCGCCCTCTAGGAATTCAGGCAGATACGCAGTATTTT. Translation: CSARPLGIQADTQYF.

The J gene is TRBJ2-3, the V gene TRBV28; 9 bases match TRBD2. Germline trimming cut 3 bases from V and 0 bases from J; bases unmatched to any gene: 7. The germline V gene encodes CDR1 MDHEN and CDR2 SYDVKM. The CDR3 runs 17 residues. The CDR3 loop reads CASSFLSGGRSTDTQYF. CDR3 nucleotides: TGTGCCAGCAGTTTCTTAAGCGGGGGGCGCAGCACAGATACGCAGTATTTT.

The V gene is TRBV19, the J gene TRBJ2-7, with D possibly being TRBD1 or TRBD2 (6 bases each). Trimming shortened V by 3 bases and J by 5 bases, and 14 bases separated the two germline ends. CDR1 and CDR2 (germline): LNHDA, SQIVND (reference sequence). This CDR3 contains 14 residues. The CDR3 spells CASSILGGGDEQYF. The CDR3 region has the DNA TGTGCCAGTAGTATCTTGGGGGGCGGCGACGAGCAGTACTTC.

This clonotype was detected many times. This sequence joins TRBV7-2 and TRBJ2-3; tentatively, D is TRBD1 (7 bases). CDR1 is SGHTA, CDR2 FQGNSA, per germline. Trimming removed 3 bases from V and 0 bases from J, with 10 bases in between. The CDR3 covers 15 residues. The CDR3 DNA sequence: TGTGCCAGCAGCTTCAGGGGGGTTAGCACAGATACGCAGTATTTT. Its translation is CASSFRGVSTDTQYF.

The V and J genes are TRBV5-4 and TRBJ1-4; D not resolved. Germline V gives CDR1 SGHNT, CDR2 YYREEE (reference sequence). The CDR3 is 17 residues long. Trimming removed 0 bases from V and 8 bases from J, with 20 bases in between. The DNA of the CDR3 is TGTGCCAGCAGCTTGGTCCCCTCCAGGACCCGAGAAGAAAAACTGTTTTTT. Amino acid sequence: CASSLVPSRTREEKLFF. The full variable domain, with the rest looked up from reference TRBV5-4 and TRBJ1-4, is ETGVTQSPTHLIKTRGQQVTLRCSSQSGHNTVSWYQQALGQGPQFIFQYYREEENGRGNFPPRFSGLQFPNYSSELNVNALELDDSALYLCASSLVPSRTREEKLFFGSGTQLSVL.

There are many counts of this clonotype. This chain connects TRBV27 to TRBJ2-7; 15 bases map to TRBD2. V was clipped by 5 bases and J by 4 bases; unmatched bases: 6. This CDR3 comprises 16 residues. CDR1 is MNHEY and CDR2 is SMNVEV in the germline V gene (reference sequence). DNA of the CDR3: TGTGCCAGCAGTCCCAACGGACTAGCGGGGGGGTACGAGCAGTACTTC. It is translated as CASSPNGLAGGYEQYF.

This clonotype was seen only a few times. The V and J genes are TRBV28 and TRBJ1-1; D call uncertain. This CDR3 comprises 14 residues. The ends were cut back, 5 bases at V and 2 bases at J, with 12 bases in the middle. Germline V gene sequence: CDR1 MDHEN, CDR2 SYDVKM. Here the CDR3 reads CASSLIGLNTEAFF. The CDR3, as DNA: TGTGCCAGCAGTCTAATAGGGCTTAACACTGAAGCTTTCTTT.

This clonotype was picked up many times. CDR3 nucleotide sequence: TGTGCCATCAGTGTGATGAAGGGGGCCGGGAATGCTTTCTTT. Amino acid sequence: CAISVMKGAGNAFF. V gene TRBV10-3 combines with J gene TRBJ1-1, with TRBD1 matching 7 bases. This CDR3 has 14 residues. Germline V CDR1 and CDR2: ENHRY, SYGVKD. V lost 4 bases, J lost 11 bases, and 13 bases stayed unmatched.

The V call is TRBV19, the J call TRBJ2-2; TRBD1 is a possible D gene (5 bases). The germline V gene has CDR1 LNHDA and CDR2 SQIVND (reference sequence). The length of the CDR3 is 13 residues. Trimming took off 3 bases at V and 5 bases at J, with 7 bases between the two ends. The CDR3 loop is CASSIAGTGELFF. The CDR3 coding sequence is TGTGCCAGTAGTATTGCAGGGACCGGGGAGCTGTTTTTT.

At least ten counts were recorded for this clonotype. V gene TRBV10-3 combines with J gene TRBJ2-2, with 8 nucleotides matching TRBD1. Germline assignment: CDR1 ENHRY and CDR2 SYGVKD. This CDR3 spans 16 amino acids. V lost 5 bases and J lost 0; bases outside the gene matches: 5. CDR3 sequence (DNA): TGTGCCATCAGTTATGGACAGGGTTCGAACACCGGGGAGCTGTTTTTT. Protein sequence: CAISYGQGSNTGELFF.

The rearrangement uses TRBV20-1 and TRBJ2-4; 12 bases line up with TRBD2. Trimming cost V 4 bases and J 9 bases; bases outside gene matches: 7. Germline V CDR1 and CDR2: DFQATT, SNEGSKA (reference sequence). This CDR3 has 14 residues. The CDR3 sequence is CSANKLAGGRIQYF. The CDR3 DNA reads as TGCAGTGCTAATAAGCTAGCGGGGGGGCGCATTCAGTACTTC.

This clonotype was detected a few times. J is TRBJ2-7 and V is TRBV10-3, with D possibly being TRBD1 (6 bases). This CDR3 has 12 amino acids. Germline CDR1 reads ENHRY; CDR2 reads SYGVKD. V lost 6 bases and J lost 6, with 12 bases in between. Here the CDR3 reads CAIRQQGGEQYF. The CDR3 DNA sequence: TGTGCCATCAGGCAACAGGGCGGCGAGCAGTACTTC.

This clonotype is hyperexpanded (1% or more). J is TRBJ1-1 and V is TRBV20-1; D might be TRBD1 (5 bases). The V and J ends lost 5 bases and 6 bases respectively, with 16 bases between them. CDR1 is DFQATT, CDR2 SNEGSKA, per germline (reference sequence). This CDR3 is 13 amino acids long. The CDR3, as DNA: TGCAGTGCTGGGGGAGGTGGCCTGGCTGAAGCTTTCTTT. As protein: CSAGGGGLAEAFF.

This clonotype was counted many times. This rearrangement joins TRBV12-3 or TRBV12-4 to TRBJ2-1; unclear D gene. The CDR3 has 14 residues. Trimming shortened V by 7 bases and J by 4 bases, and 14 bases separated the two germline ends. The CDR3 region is CASTPGPPYNEQFF. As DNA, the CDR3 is TGTGCCAGCACCCCGGGCCCTCCGTACAATGAGCAGTTCTTC.

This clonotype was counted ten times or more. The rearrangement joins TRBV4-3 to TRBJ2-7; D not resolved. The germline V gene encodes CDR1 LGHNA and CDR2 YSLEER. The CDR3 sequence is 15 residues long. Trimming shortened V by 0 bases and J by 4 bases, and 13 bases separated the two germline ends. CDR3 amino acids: CASSQDLSGEYEQYF. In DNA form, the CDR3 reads TGCGCCAGCAGCCAAGATCTGTCAGGCGAATACGAGCAGTACTTC.

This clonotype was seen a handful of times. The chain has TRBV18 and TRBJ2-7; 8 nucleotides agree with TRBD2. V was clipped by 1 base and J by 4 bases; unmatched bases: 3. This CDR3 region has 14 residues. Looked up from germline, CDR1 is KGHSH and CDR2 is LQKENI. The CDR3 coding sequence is TGTGCCAGCTCACCACGCGGGGGGACATACGAGCAGTACTTC. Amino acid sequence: CASSPRGGTYEQYF. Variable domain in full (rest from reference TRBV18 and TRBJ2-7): NAGVMQNPRHLVRRRGQEARLRCSPMKGHSHVYWYRQLPEEGLKFMVYLQKENIIDESGMPKERFSAEFPKEGPSILRIQQVVRGDSAAYFCASSPRGGTYEQYFGPGTRLTVT.

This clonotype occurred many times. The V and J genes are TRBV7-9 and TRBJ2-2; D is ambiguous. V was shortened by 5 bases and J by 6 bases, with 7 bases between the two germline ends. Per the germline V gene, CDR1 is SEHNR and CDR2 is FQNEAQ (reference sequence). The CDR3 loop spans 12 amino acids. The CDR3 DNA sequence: TGTGCCAGCAGCCCTTACCCCGGGGAGCTGTTTTTT. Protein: CASSPYPGELFF. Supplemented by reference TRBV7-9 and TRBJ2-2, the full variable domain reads DTGVSQNPRHKITKRGQNVTFRCDPISEHNRLYWYRQTLGQGPEFLTYFQNEAQLEKSRLLSDRFSAERPKGSFSTLEIQRTEQGDSAMYLCASSPYPGELFFGEGSRLTVL.

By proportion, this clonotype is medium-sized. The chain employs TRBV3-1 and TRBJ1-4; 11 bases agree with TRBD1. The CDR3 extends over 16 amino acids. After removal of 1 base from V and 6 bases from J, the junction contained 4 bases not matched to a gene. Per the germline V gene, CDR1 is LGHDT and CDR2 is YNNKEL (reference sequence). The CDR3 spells CASSQVQGQGDEKLFF. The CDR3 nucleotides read TGTGCCAGCAGCCAAGTTCAGGGACAGGGGGATGAAAAACTGTTTTTT.

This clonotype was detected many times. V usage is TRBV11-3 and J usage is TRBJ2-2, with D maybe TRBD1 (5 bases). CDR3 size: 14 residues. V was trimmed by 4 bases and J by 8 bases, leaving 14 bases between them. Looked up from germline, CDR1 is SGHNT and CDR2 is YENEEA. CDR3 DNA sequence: TGTGCCAGCAGCTCTCGTGGGGCAAATGGGGAGCTGTTTTTT. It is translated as CASSSRGANGELFF. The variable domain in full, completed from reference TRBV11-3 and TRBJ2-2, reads EAGVVQSPRYKIIEKKQPVAFWCNPISGHNTLYWYLQNLGQGPELLIRYENEEAVDDSQLPKDRFSAERLKGVDSTLKIQPAELGDSAVYLCASSSRGANGELFFGEGSRLTVL.

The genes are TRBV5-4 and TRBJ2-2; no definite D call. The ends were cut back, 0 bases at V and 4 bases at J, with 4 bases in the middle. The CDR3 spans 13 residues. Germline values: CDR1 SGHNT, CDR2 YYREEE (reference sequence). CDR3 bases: TGTGCCAGCAGCTTGGTGGGCACCGGGGAGCTGTTTTTT. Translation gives CASSLVGTGELFF.

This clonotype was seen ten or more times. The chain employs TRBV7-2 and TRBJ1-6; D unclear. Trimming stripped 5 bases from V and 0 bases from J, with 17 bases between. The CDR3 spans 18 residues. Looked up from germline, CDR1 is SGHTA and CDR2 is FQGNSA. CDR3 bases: TGTGCCAGCAGCCAGGTCCGGCAGTTCGGCTCCTATAATTCACCCCTCCACTTT. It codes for CASSQVRQFGSYNSPLHF.

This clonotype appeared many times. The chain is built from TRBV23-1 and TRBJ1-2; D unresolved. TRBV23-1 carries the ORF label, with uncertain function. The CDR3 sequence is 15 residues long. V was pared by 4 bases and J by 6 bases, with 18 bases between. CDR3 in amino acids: CASSLLRGGPNGYTF. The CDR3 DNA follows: TGCGCCAGCAGTCTCCTTCGTGGCGGGCCTAATGGCTACACCTTC.